This T cell receptor beta chain came from a study of T-cell memory formation after mild COVID-19. Comment on this clonotype: Antigen specificity is unknown.

General study findings and limits: Day 15 to 85 contracting clones showed balanced CD4/CD8; day 15 to 37 expanders favored CD4+. Cross-reactive memory appears to have joined, as suggested by some responding clones showing up in pre-infection memory.

5'RACE primed at constant segments yielded TCR alpha and TCR beta cDNA libraries bearing sample barcodes and UMIs. TCRdb reprocessed the 5' RACE reads with MiXCR, giving one entry per CDR3 protein. Of over 250,000 distinct CDR3 sequences in the sample, more than 15% are singletons; the top ten hold roughly 23%. This TCR was sampled from a man aged 18 to 30 who had mild COVID-19 (a few samples of this study predate the infection). Cell type and time point are not known. The sequencing input was PBMCs or a T cell subset sorted from them (not recorded which).

This CDR3 reads CASSLTRDNEQFF. The CDR3 DNA is TGTGCCAGCAGTTTAACCAGGGACAATGAGCAGTTCTTC. The chain combines TRBV12-3 or TRBV12-4 with TRBJ2-1, with D perhaps matching TRBD1 (5 bases). The V and J ends lost 2 bases and 5 bases respectively, with 7 bases between them. The CDR3 length is 13 residues.